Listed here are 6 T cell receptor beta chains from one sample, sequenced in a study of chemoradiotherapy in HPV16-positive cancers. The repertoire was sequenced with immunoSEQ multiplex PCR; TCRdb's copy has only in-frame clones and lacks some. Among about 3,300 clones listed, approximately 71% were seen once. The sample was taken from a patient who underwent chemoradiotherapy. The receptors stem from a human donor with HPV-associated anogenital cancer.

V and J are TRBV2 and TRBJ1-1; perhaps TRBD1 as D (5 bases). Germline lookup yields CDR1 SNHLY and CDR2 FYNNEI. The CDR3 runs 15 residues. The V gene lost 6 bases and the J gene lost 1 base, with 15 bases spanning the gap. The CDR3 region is CASRGPGVGNTEAFF. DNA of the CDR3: TGTGCCAGCAGAGGTCCGGGGGTAGGGAACACTGAAGCTTTCTTT.

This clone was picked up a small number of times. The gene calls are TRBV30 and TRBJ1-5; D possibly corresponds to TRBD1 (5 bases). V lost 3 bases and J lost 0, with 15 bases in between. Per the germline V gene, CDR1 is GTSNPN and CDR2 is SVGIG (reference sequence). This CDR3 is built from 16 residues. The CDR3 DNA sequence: TGTGCCTGGAGCGAACCGGGACCCTCTAGCAATCAGCCCCAGCATTTT. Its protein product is CAWSEPGPSSNQPQHF.

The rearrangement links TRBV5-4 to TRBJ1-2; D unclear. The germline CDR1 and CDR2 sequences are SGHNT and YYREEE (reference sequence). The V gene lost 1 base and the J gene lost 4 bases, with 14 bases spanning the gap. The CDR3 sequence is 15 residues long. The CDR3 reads CASSLFLRDTYGYTF. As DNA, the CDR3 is TGTGCCAGCAGCTTGTTTTTGAGGGATACCTATGGCTACACCTTC. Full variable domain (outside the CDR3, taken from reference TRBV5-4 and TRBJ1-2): ETGVTQSPTHLIKTRGQQVTLRCSSQSGHNTVSWYQQALGQGPQFIFQYYREEENGRGNFPPRFSGLQFPNYSSELNVNALELDDSALYLCASSLFLRDTYGYTFGSGTRLTVV.

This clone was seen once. The CDR3 DNA reads as TGTGCCAGCAGACGAGATGAGGTCTTGTCTGCATACAATGAGCAGTTCTTC. It encodes CASRRDEVLSAYNEQFF. V gene TRBV11-3 combines with J gene TRBJ2-1; no reliable D call. The CDR3 totals 17 residues. V shed 6 bases and J shed 4 bases, with 22 bases lying between them. CDR1 is SGHNT and CDR2 is YENEEA in the germline V gene.

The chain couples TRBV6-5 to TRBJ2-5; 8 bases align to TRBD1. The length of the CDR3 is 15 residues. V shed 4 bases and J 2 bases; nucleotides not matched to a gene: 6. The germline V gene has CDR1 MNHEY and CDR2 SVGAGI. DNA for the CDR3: TGTGCCAGCAGTTCGACAGGGGATCCTCAAGAGACCCAGTACTTC. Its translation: CASSSTGDPQETQYF.

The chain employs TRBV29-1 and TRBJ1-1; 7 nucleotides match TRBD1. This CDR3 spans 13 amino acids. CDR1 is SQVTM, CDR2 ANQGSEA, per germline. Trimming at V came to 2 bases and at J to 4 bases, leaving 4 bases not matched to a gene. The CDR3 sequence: CSVEPAGGTEAFF. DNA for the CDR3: TGCAGCGTTGAACCGGCAGGGGGCACTGAAGCTTTCTTT.